These 2 T cell receptor beta chains share one sample of origin, sequenced in a study of T cell changes during pregnancy in multiple sclerosis. Libraries were prepared by immunoSEQ multiplex PCR; TCRdb keeps only in-frame clonotypes and omits some of them. The sample has approximately 62,000 clones, just over 90% seen once. The material was CD8+ T cells from peripheral blood mononuclear cells, obtained in the second trimester of pregnancy. The receptors were sampled from a female donor with multiple sclerosis, enrolled in a pregnancy study.

The chain is built from TRBV11-2 and TRBJ1-1, with TRBD1 matching over 9 bases. Germline V gives CDR1 SGHAT, CDR2 FQNNGV. The CDR3 loop spans 16 amino acids. V shed 5 bases and J 4 bases; nucleotides not matched to a gene: 11. The CDR3 sequence: CASSARDRVSVTEAFF. The CDR3 DNA is TGTGCCAGCAGCGCACGGGACAGGGTTAGCGTCACTGAAGCTTTCTTT.

The rearrangement joins TRBV11-2 to TRBJ2-5; 7 nucleotides align to TRBD2. This CDR3 has 15 residues. After removal of 0 bases from V and 2 bases from J, the junction contained 3 bases not matched to a gene. Looked up from germline, CDR1 is SGHAT and CDR2 is FQNNGV. The CDR3 DNA follows: TGTGCCAGCAGCTTAGATGGGGGGGGGCAAGAGACCCAGTACTTC. Translated: CASSLDGGGQETQYF.